This entry is about one T cell receptor beta chain. Antigen unknown. This CDR3 is 15 amino acids long. V was trimmed by 10 bases and J by 3 bases, leaving 21 bases between them. The data were produced by immunoSEQ multiplex PCR, yet TCRdb's version contains in-frame clones alone and is incomplete. The sample shows a few hundred thousand clones, approximately 93% of them seen only once. This sample is drawn from a study of T cell responses to AZD1222 COVID-19 vaccine. Study results and limitations: It was only a handful of AZD1222 recipients who were seropositive at baseline.

The chain links TRBV23-1 to TRBJ1-2; D is unclear. TRBV23-1 is placed among ORFs of uncertain function. The TCR sequence derives from an adult in good health. The sequences come from peripheral blood, collected on day 0 of AZD1222 vaccination. The CDR3 bases are TGCGCCATCCCCTTTCCCAGGCGTCTACACTATGGCTACACCTTC. The encoded protein is CAIPFPRRLHYGYTF.